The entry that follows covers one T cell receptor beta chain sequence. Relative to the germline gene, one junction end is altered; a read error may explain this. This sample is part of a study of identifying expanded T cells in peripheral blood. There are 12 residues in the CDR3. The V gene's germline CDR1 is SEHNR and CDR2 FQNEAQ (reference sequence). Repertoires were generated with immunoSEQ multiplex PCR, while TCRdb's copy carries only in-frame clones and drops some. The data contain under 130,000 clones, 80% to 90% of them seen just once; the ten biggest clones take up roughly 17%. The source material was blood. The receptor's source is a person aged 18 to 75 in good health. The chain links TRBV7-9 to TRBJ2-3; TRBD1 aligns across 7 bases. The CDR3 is CASSLALTDRVF. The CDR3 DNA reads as TGTGCCAGCAGCTTAGCGTTGACCGACAGGGTTTTT.